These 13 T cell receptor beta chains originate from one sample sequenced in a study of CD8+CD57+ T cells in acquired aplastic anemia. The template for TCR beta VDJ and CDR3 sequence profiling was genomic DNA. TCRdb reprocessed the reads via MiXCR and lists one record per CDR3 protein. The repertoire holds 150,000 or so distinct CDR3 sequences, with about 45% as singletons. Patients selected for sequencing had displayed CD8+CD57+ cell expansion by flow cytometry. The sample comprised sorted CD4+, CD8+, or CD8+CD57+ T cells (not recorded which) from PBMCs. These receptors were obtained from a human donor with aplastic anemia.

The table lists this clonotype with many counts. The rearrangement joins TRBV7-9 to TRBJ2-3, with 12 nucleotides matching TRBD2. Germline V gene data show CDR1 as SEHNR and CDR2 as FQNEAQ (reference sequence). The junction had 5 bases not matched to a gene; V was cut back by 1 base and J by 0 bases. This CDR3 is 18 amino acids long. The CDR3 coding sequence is TGTGCCAGCAGCTTAGGACTAGCGGGGGCCACTAGCACAGATACGCAGTATTTT. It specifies CASSLGLAGATSTDTQYF. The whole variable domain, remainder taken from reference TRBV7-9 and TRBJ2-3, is DTGVSQNPRHKITKRGQNVTFRCDPISEHNRLYWYRQTLGQGPEFLTYFQNEAQLEKSRLLSDRFSAERPKGSFSTLEIQRTEQGDSAMYLCASSLGLAGATSTDTQYFGPGTRLTVL.

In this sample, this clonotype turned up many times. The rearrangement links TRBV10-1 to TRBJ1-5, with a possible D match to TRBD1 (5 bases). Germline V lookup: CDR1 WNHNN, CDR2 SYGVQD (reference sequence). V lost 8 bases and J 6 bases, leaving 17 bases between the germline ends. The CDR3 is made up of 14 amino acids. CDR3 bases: TGCGCCAGCTGGACATTGGGGGTGCGTCAGCCCCAGCATTTT. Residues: CASWTLGVRQPQHF.

CDR3 residues: CAINIDRDSPLHF. In nucleotides, the CDR3 is TGTGCCATCAATATTGACAGAGATTCACCCCTCCACTTT. The chain joins TRBV10-3 to TRBJ1-6; tentatively, D is TRBD1 (5 bases). Germline V gene lookup returns CDR1 ENHRY and CDR2 SYGVKD. V lost 7 bases and J lost 8, with 12 bases in between. This CDR3 comprises 13 residues.

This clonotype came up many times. CDR3 loop: CSATGSQGATNEKLFF. In nucleotides, the CDR3 is TGCAGTGCCACAGGGTCGCAGGGCGCAACTAATGAAAAACTGTTTTTT. The gene calls are TRBV20-1 and TRBJ1-4, with a possible D match to TRBD1 (6 bases). There are 16 residues in the CDR3. V was trimmed by 6 bases and J by 0 bases, leaving 17 bases between them. The germline gives CDR1 DFQATT, CDR2 SNEGSKA (reference sequence).

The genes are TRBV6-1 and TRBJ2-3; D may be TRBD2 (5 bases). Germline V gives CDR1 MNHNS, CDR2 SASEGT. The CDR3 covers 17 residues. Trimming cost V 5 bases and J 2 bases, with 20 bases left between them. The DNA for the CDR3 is TGTGCCAGCAGTCCCCTCGGAGGTGGTGCCCTCACAGATACGCAGTATTTT. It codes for CASSPLGGGALTDTQYF.

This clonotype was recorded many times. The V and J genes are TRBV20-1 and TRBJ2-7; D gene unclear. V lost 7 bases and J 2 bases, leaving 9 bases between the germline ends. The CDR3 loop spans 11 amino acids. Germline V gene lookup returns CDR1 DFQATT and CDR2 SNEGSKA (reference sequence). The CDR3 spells CSVGSPYEQYF. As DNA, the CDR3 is TGCAGTGTGGGCAGCCCCTACGAGCAGTACTTC.

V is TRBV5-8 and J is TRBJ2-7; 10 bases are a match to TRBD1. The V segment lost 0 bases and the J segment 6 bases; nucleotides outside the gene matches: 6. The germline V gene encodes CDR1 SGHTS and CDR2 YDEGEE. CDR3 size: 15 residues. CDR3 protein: CASSLAGTGASEQYF. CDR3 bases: TGTGCCAGCAGCTTGGCCGGGACAGGGGCGAGCGAGCAGTACTTC.

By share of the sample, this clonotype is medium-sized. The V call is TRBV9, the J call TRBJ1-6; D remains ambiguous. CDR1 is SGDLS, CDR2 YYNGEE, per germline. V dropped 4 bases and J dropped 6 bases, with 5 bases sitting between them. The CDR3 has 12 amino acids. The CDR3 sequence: CASSNINSPLHF. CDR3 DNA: TGTGCCAGCAGCAATATTAATTCACCCCTCCACTTT. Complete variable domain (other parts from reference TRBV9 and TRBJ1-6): DSGVTQTPKHLITATGQRVTLRCSPRSGDLSVYWYQQSLDQGLQFLIQYYNGEERAKGNILERFSAQQFPDLHSELNLSSLELGDSALYFCASSNINSPLHFGNGTRLTVT.

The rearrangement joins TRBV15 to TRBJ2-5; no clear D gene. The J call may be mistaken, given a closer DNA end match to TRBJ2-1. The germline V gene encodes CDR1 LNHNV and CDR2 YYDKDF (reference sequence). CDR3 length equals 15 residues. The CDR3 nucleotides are TGTGCCACCAGCAGAGTCGCCGGTTACCAAGAGACCCAGTTCTTC. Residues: CATSRVAGYQETQFF.

The CDR3 spells CSVAGASTGELFF. In DNA, the CDR3 is TGCAGCGTTGCGGGGGCTTCCACCGGGGAGCTGTTTTTT. The chain employs TRBV29-1 and TRBJ2-2; D might be TRBD1 or TRBD2, each matching 6 bases. CDR1 is SQVTM and CDR2 is ANQGSEA in the germline V gene. The CDR3 length is 13 residues. Deletions cut 4 bases from V and 4 bases from J, with 10 bases between.

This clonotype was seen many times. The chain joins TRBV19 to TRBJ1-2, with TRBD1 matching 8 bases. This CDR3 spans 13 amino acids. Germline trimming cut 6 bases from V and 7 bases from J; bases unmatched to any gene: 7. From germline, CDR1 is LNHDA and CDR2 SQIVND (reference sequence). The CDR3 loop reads CASRGDRTSGYTF. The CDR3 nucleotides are TGTGCCAGTAGGGGGGACAGGACTAGTGGCTACACCTTC.

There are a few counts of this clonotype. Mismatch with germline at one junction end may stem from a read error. The CDR3 region has the DNA TGCAGCGCTAAGCAGGACACGGTACAGCCCCAGCATTTT. This gives the protein CSAKQDTVQPQHF. The chain employs TRBV20-1 and TRBJ1-5; D may be TRBD1 (5 bases). This CDR3 comprises 13 residues. CDR1 is DFQATT and CDR2 is SNEGSKA in the germline V gene (reference sequence).

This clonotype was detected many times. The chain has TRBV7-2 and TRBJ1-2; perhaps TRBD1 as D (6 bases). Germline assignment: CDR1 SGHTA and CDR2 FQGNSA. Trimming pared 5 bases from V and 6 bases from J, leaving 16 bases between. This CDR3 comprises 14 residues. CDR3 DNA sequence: TGTGCCAGCAGCCCCCCGAGGAGGGGGAATGGCTACACCTTC. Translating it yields CASSPPRRGNGYTF.